What follows is one T cell receptor (beta chain) and its context. Its specificity is unknown. This specimen comes from a study of T cell repertoires in cytomegalovirus infection. Study as a whole: TCR beta signatures that were public indicated CMV infection and matching HLA type.

Germline CDR1 and CDR2: WNHNN and SYGVQD (reference sequence). Between the trimmed V and J ends, which lost 0 bases and 5 bases, there was a span of 20 bases. The length of the CDR3 is 17 residues. Each CDR3 protein is one row after TCRdb ran MiXCR on the reads. The table records about 570,000 distinct CDR3 sequences, around 40% of them present only once. The material sequenced was cultured PBMCs, taken from culture after CMV antigen stimulation. V gene TRBV10-1 combines with J gene TRBJ2-7; D call uncertain. This TCR came from a human donor in good health (CMV status not recorded). Some clones in this sample may be carry-over from other donors' samples. The CDR3 reads CASSESGLTHSLDEQYF. The CDR3 bases are TGCGCCAGCAGTGAGTCGGGCTTAACACATTCTTTGGACGAGCAGTACTTC.